This TCR beta chain was sequenced during a study of OX40 agonist ivuxolimab in advanced cancers. Overall study context: Hepatocellular carcinoma, melanoma, renal cell or head and neck cancer was diagnosed in the dose-escalation patients. Males comprised around four fifths of the group, whose mean age was 60 years (range about 20 to 85). Study-level results: Clones of CD4+ and CD8+ blood T cells grew by week 6 at doses of 0.1 to 3.0 mg/kg.

With respect to this clone: What it binds is unknown.

Clones were sequenced by immunoSEQ multiplex PCR, and TCRdb holds only the in-frame ones, with some missing. The repertoire holds roughly 32,000 clones, more than 70% seen once, with 26% in the top ten. This CDR3 spans 15 amino acids. The V gene's germline CDR1 is SNHLY and CDR2 FYNNEI. V gave up 3 bases and J gave up 2 bases; unmatched junction bases: 5. No patient had autoimmune disease or received systemic immunosuppression. This chain connects TRBV2 to TRBJ2-3; 7 positions agree with TRBD2. The source material was CD4+ or CD8+ T cells sorted from blood, sampled in a trial of the OX40 agonist ivuxolimab. This receptor was identified in an adult with an advanced solid tumor such as melanoma, head and neck, liver or kidney cancer. CDR3 protein: CASSDSSGATDTQYF. CDR3 nucleotide sequence: TGTGCCAGCAGTGATTCTAGCGGAGCCACAGATACGCAGTATTTT.